This T cell receptor beta chain is drawn from a study of cytomegalovirus exposure and HLA in healthy donors. Overall study results and limits: The study listed under 200 cytomegalovirus-associated TCR beta chains. In vitro checks showed that a few CMV-associated chains really do target CMV antigens.

The data were produced by immunoSEQ multiplex PCR, yet TCRdb's version contains in-frame clones alone and is incomplete. The sample has more than 90,000 clones; approximately 94% are singletons. Germline trimming cut 2 bases from V and 4 bases from J; bases unmatched to any gene: 10. This CDR3 has 16 amino acids. The germline CDR1 and CDR2 sequences are SGHAT and FQNNGV. The donors were members of the validation cohort comprising over a hundred subjects, separate from the approximately 670-subject first cohort. A remark on this clone: Its antigen is undetermined.

Material: PBMCs. The TCR sequence derives from a woman aged 25 to 39 in good health and CMV-seropositive. The chain links TRBV11-2 to TRBJ2-5, with 7 positions matching TRBD1. The CDR3 here is CASSLIQRGLGETQYF. Here the CDR3 DNA reads TGTGCCAGCAGCTTAATTCAGAGGGGGCTAGGAGAGACCCAGTACTTC.